One T cell receptor beta chain is described in this entry. Its antigen is currently unknown. This record belongs to a study of identical twins. Study observations and caveats: Analyses of zero insertions could, in part, be confounded by invariant MAIT and iNKT cells. Excess twin sharing in beta out-of-frame sequences was weaker. Twin sharing of out-of-frame TCR alpha was underestimated by models in monozygotic pairs.

Addition of a universal primer site occurred through template switching, and cDNA carried unique molecular identifiers. Each CDR3 protein gets one entry after TCRdb re-called the 5' RACE reads with MiXCR. This table holds around 250,000 distinct CDR3 sequences, approximately 8.3% found once. The same data also contributed to another study, on yellow fever vaccine responses in identical twins.

Source material: CD8+ T cells sorted from blood. This clonotype originated in a woman aged 18-29 years in good health.

CDR3 residues: CASSYRVNEQFF. CDR3 bases: TGTGCCAGCTCCTACAGGGTCAATGAGCAGTTCTTC. This chain joins TRBV7-2 and TRBJ2-1, with D perhaps matching TRBD1 (6 bases). CDR1 and CDR2 (germline): SGHTA, FQGNSA. This CDR3 has 12 residues. V shed 8 bases and J shed 6 bases, with 11 bases lying between them.